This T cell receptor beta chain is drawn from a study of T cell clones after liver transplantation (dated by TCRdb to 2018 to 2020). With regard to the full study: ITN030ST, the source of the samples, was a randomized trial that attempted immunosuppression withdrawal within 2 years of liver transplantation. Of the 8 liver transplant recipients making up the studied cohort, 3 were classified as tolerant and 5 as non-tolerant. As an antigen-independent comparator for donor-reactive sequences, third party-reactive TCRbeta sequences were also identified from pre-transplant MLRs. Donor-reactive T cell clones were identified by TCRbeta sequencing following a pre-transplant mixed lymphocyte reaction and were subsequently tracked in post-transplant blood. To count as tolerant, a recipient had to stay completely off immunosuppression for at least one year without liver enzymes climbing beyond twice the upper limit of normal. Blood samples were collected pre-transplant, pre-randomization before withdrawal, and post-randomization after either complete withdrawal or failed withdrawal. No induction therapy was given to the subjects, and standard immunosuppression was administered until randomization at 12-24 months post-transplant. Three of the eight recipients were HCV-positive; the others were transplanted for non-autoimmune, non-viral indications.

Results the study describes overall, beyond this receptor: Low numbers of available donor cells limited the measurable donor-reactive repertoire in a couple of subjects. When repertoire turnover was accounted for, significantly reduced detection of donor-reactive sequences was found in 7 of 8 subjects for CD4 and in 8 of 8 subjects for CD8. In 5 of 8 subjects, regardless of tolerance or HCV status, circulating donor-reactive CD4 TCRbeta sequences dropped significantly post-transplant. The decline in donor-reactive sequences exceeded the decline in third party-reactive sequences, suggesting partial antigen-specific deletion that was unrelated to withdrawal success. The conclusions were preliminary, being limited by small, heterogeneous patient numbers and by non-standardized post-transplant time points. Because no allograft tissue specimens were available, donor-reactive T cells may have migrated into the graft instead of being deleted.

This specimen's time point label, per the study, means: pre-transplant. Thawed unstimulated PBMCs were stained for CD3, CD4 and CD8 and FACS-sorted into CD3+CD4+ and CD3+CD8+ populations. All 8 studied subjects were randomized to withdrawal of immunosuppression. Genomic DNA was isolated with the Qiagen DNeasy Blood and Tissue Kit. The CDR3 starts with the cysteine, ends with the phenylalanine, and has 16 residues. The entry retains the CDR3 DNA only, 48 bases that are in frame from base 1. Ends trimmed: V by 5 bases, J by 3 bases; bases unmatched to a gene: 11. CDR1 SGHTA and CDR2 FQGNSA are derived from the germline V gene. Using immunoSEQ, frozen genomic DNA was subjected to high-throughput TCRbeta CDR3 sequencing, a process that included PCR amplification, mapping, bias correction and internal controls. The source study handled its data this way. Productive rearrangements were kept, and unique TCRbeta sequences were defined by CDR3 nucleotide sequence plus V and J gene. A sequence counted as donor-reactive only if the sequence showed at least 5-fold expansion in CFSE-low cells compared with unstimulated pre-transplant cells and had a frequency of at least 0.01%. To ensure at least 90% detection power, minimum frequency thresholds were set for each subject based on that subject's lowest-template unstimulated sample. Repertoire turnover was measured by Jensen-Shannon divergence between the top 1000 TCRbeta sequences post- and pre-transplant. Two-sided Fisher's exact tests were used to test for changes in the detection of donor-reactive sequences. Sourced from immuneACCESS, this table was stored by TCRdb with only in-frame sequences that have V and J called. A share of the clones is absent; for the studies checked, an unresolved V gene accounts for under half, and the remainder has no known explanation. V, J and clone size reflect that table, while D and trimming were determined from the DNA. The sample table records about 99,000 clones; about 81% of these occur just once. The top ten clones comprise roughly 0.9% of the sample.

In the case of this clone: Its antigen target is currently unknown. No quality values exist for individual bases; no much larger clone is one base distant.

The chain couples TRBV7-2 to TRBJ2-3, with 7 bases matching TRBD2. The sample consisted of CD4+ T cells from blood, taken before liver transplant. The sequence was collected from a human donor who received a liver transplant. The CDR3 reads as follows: CASSRWTRTRTDTQYF. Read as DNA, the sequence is TGTGCCAGCAGCCGATGGACTAGAACCCGGACAGATACGCAGTATTTT. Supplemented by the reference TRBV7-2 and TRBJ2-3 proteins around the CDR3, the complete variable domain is GAGVSQSPSNKVTEKGKDVELRCDPISGHTALYWYRQSLGQGLEFLIYFQGNSAPDKSGLPSDRFSAERTGGSVSTLTIQRTQQEDSAVYLCASSRWTRTRTDTQYFGPGTRLTVL.